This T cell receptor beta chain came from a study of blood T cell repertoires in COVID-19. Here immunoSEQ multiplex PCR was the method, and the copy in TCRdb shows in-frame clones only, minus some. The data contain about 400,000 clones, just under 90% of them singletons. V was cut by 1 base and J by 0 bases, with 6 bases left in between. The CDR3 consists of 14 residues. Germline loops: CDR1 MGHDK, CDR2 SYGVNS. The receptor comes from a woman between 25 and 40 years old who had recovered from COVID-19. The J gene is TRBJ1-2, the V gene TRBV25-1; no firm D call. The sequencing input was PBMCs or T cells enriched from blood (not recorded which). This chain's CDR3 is CASSESDSNYGYTF. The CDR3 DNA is TGTGCCAGCAGTGAATCGGACTCTAACTATGGCTACACCTTC.